This T cell receptor (beta chain) was profiled in a study of radiotherapy plus CTLA-4 blockade in lung cancer. This clone appeared a few times. No antigen is known for it. Germline assignment: CDR1 SGHRS and CDR2 YFSETQ. The CDR3 consists of 14 residues. With 4 bases removed from V and 1 base from J, the gap between germline ends came to 11 bases. Data came from immunoSEQ multiplex PCR; TCRdb stores just in-frame clones and leaves some out. This table has approximately 85,000 clones, around 81% appearing once. Study-wide results and caveats: Interferon-beta and early blood T cell clone dynamics reportedly predicted response best. Clones of tumor-derived TCRs expanded in blood after radiotherapy plus ipilimumab.

This receptor was taken from a human donor with non-small cell lung cancer that progressed on radiotherapy plus ipilimumab. Sequencing used peripheral blood, obtained from a patient treated with radiotherapy plus ipilimumab. The V gene is TRBV5-1, the J gene TRBJ1-1, with D hard to call. CDR3 amino acids: CASSLVGQNTEAFF. The CDR3 bases are TGCGCCAGCAGCCTAGTGGGCCAGAACACTGAAGCTTTCTTT. The entire variable domain, with the rest obtained from reference TRBV5-1 and TRBJ1-1, is as follows: KAGVTQTPRYLIKTRGQQVTLSCSPISGHRSVSWYQQTPGQGLQFLFEYFSETQRNKGNFPGRFSGRQFSNSRSEMNVSTLELGDSALYLCASSLVGQNTEAFFGQGTRLTVV.